One TCR beta chain is described in this entry. Its cognate antigen is unknown. The sample originates from a study of T cells expressing NK-cell markers. Regarding the study as a whole: Each of roughly 6 donors carried dominant NKG2C+ clonotypes accounting for about 1.0-8% of CD8+ T cells. HCMV specificity was not established for the expanded NKG2C+ T cell clones. One observes that, in several donors, these clonotypes were also the leading ones within the CD3+CD56-NKG2C+ fraction.

Germline V gene data show CDR1 as KGHSH and CDR2 as LQKENI. The CDR3 loop spans 14 amino acids. Reprocessing the 5' RACE reads, TCRdb reports a single entry for every CDR3 protein and omits DNA. The sample data list about 450,000 distinct CDR3 sequences. This sequence joins TRBV18 and TRBJ2-7; the D call of TRBD1 rests on TCRdb alone, since no DNA is present to check it. Sequencing used blood T cells: a sorted CD56 or NKG2C T cell subset, CD4+ or CD8+ T cells, or bulk PBMC T cells (not recorded which). The clonotype was recovered from a woman aged 18 to 69 in good health. The CDR3 sequence is CASSQVGKPYEQYF. The variable domain in full, completed from reference TRBV18 and TRBJ2-7, reads NAGVMQNPRHLVRRRGQEARLRCSPMKGHSHVYWYRQLPEEGLKFMVYLQKENIIDESGMPKERFSAEFPKEGPSILRIQQVVRGDSAAYFCASSQVGKPYEQYFGPGTRLTVT.